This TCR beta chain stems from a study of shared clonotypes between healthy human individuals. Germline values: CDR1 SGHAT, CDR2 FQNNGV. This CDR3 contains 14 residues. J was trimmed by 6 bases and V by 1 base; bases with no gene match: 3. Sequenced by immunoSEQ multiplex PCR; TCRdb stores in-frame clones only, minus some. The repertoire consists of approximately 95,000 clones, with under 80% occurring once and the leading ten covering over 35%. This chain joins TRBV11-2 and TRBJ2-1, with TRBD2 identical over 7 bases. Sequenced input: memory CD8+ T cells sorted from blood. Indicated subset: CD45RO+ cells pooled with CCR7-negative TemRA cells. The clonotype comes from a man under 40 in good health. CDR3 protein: CASSLGGSINEQFF. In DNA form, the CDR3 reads TGTGCCAGCAGCTTAGGCGGGAGTATCAATGAGCAGTTCTTC.